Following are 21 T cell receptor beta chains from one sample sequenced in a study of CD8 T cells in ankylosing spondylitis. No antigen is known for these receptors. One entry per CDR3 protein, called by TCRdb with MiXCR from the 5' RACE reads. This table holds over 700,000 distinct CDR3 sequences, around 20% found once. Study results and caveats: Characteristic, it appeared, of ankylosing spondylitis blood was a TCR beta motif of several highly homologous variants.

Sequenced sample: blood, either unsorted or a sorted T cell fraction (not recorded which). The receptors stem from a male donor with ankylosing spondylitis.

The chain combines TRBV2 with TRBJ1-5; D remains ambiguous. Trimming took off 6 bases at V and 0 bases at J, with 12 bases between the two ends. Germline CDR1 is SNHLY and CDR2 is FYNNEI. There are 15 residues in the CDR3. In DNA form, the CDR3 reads TGTGCCAGCAGGGCGACCCGGGATAGCAATCAGCCCCAGCATTTT. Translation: CASRATRDSNQPQHF.

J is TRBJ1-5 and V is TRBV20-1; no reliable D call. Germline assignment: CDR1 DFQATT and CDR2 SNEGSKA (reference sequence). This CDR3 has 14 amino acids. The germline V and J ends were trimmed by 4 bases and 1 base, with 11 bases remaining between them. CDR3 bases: TGCAGTGCTAAACGACATGAGAGCAATCAGCCCCAGCATTTT. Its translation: CSAKRHESNQPQHF.

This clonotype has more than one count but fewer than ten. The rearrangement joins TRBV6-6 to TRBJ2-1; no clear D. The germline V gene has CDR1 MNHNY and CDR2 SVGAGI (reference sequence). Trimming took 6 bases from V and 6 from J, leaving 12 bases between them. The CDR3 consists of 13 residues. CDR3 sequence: CASSPPKPNEQFF. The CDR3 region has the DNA TGTGCCAGCAGCCCCCCAAAACCCAATGAGCAGTTCTTC.

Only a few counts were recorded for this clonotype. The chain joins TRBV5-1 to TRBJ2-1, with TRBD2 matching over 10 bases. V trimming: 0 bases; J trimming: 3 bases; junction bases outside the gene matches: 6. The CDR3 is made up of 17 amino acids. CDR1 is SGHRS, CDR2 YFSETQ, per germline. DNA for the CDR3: TGCGCCAGCAGCTTGGCCCCGGCTAGCGGGGGCTACAATGAGCAGTTCTTC. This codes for CASSLAPASGGYNEQFF.

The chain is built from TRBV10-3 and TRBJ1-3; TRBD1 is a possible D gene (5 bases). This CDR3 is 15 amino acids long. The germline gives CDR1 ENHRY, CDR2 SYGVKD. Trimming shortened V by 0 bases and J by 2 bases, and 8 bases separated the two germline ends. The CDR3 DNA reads TGTGCCATCAGTGAGTCCCGGGGCGCTGGAAACACCATATATTTT. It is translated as CAISESRGAGNTIYF.

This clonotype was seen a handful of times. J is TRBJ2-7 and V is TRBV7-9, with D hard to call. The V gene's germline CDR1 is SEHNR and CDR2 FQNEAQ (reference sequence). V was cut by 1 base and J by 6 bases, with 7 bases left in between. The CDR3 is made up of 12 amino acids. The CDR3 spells CASSLGSSEQYF. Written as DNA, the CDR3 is TGTGCCAGCAGCTTAGGATCTAGCGAGCAGTACTTC. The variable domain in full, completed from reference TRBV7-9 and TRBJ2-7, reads DTGVSQNPRHKITKRGQNVTFRCDPISEHNRLYWYRQTLGQGPEFLTYFQNEAQLEKSRLLSDRFSAERPKGSFSTLEIQRTEQGDSAMYLCASSLGSSEQYFGPGTRLTVT.

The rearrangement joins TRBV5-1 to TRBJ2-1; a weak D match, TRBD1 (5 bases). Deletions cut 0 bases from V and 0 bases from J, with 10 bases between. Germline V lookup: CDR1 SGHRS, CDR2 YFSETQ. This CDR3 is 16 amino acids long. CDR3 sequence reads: CASSLEGHTSYNEQFF. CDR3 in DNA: TGCGCCAGCAGCTTGGAAGGACATACCTCCTACAATGAGCAGTTCTTC.

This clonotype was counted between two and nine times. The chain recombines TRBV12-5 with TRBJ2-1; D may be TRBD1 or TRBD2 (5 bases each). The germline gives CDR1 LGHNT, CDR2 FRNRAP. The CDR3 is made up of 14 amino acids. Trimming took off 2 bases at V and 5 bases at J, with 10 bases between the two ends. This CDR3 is CASGLYGTHNEQFF. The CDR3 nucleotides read TGTGCTAGTGGTTTGTACGGGACCCACAATGAGCAGTTCTTC.

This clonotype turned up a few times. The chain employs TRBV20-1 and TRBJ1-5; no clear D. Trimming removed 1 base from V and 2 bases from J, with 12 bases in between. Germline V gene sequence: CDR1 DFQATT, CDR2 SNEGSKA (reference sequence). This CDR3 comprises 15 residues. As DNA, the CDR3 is TGCAGTGCTAGAGGTGGGGAAGGTCGCAATCAGCCCCAGCATTTT. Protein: CSARGGEGRNQPQHF.

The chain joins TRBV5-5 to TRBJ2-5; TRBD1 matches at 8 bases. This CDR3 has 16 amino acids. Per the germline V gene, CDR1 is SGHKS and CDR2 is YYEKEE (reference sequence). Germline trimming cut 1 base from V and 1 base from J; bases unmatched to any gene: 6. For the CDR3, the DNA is TGTGCCAGCAGCTTGAAGCAGGGGGCCTCCCAAGAGACCCAGTACTTC. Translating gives CASSLKQGASQETQYF.

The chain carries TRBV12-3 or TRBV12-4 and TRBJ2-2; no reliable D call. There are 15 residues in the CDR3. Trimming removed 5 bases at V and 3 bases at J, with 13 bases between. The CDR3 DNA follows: TGTGCCAGCAGTGCCCGGGCCCCGGACACCGGGGAGCTGTTTTTT. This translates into CASSARAPDTGELFF.

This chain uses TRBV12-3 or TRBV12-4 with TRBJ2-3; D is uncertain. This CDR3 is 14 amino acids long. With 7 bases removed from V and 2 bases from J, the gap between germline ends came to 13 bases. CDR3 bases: TGTGCCAGCACGATTTCCGTTGCCACAGATACGCAGTATTTT. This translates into CASTISVATDTQYF.

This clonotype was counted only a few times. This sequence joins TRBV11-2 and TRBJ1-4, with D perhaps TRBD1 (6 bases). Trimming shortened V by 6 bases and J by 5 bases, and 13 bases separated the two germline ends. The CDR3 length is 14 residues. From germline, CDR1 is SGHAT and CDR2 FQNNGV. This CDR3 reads CASSFGQLNEKLFF. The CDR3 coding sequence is TGTGCCAGCAGTTTCGGACAGTTGAATGAAAAACTGTTTTTT.

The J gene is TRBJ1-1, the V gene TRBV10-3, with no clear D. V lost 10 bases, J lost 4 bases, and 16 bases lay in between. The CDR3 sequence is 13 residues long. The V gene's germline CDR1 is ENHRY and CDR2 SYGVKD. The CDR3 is CATCGVEGTEAFF. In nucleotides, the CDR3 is TGTGCCACCTGTGGGGTTGAGGGCACTGAAGCTTTCTTT.

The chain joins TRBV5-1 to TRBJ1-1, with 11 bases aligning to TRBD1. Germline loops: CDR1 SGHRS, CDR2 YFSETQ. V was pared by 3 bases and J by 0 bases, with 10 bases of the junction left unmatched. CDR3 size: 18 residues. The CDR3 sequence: CASSWTGTGGFMNTEAFF. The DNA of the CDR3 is TGCGCCAGCAGCTGGACCGGGACAGGGGGATTCATGAACACTGAAGCTTTCTTT.

CDR3 coding DNA: TGTGCCAGCAGCGGGACCATGAACACTGAAGCTTTCTTT. It yields the protein CASSGTMNTEAFF. The chain joins TRBV6-6 to TRBJ1-1, with a weak D call TRBD1 (5 bases). Germline V gene sequence: CDR1 MNHNY, CDR2 SVGAGI (reference sequence). The CDR3 has 13 residues. Trimming cost V 6 bases and J 0 bases, with 8 bases left between them.

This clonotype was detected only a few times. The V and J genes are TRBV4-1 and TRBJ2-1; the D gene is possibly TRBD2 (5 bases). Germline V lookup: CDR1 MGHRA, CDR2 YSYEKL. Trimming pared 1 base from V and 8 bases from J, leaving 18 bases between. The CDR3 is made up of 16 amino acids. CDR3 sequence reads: CASSQAPPGIGDEQFF. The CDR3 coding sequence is TGCGCCAGCAGCCAAGCTCCCCCGGGGATCGGGGATGAGCAGTTCTTC.

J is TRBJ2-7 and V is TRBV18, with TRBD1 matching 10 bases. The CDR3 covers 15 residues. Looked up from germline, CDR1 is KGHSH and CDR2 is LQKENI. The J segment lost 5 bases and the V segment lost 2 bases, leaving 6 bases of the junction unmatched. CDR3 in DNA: TGTGCCAGCTCACCAAGGGGGGACAGGGGAAACGAGCAGTACTTC. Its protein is CASSPRGDRGNEQYF.

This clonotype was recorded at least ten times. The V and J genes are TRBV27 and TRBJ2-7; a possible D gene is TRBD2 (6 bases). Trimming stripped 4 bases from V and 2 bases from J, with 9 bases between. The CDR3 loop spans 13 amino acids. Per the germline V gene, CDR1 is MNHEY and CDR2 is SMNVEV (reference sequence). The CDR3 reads CASSSRLAYEQYF. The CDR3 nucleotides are TGTGCCAGCAGTTCCAGACTAGCCTACGAGCAGTACTTC.

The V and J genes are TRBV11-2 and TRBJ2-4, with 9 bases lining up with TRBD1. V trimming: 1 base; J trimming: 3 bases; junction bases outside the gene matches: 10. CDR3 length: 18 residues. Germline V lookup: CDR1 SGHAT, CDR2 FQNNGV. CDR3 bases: TGTGCCAGCAGCTTAGTCCCCCGGGACAGGGAGGACAAAAACATTCAGTACTTC. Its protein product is CASSLVPRDREDKNIQYF.

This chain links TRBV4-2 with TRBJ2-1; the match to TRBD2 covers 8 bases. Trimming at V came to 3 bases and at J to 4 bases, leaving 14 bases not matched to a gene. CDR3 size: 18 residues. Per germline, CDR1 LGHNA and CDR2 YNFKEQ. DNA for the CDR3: TGTGCCAGCAGCCATAATAGCGGGATCTACAGAAATTACAATGAGCAGTTCTTC. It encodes CASSHNSGIYRNYNEQFF.